These 7 T cell receptor beta chains came from one sample sequenced in a study of T cell changes during pregnancy in multiple sclerosis. Libraries were prepared by immunoSEQ multiplex PCR; TCRdb keeps only in-frame clonotypes and omits some of them. The repertoire holds tens of thousands of clones, 70% to 90% seen once, with 0.7% to 0.9% in the top ten. The sample consisted of peripheral blood, taken in the first trimester of pregnancy. These receptors were taken from a female donor in good health, enrolled as a control in a pregnancy study.

The rearrangement uses TRBV7-6 and TRBJ2-5, with D tentatively TRBD2 (7 bases). V was trimmed by 1 base and J by 3 bases, leaving 15 bases between them. The germline V gene has CDR1 SGHVS and CDR2 FNYEAQ. This CDR3 spans 16 amino acids. CDR3 protein: CASSLVGGGGEETQYF. In DNA, the CDR3 is TGTGCCAGCAGCTTAGTCGGGGGCGGGGGTGAAGAGACCCAGTACTTC.

The chain joins TRBV27 to TRBJ1-2; TRBD1 agrees at 7 bases. This CDR3 has 16 residues. Germline trimming cut 2 bases from V and 4 bases from J; bases unmatched to any gene: 10. CDR1 is MNHEY and CDR2 is SMNVEV in the germline V gene (reference sequence). The CDR3 reads CASSLAGQPTGYGYTF. The CDR3 coding sequence is TGTGCCAGCAGTTTAGCGGGACAGCCGACAGGCTATGGCTACACCTTC.

The chain links TRBV11-2 to TRBJ1-4; no reliable D call. In germline, CDR1 is SGHAT, CDR2 FQNNGV. Trimming removed 1 base from V and 4 bases from J, with 13 bases in between. This CDR3 is 16 amino acids long. CDR3 residues: CASSLGLPQINEKLFF. The CDR3 DNA reads TGTGCCAGCAGCTTAGGTCTGCCACAGATTAATGAAAAACTGTTTTTT.

The V gene is TRBV6-1, the J gene TRBJ2-3; weak D call: TRBD2 (7 bases). This CDR3 has 15 amino acids. Deletions cut 6 bases from V and 4 bases from J, with 17 bases between. Per the germline V gene, CDR1 is MNHNS and CDR2 is SASEGT. The CDR3 sequence is CASRGWGGRSDTQYF. The CDR3 region has the DNA TGTGCCAGCAGGGGGTGGGGGGGCCGATCAGATACGCAGTATTTT.

The V gene is TRBV28, the J gene TRBJ1-2, with 7 positions matching TRBD1. Germline-derived CDR1 and CDR2 are MDHEN and SYDVKM. The junction had 12 bases not matched to a gene; V was cut back by 3 bases and J by 8 bases. The CDR3 spans 15 residues. In nucleotides, the CDR3 is TGTGCCAGCAGTTTCCTATTGGGACAGTTGAGCGGCTACACCTTC. This translates into CASSFLLGQLSGYTF.

The chain uses TRBV2 and TRBJ1-2; no definite D call. This CDR3 comprises 15 residues. Trimming took off 6 bases at V and 4 bases at J, with 18 bases between the two ends. Germline CDR1 and CDR2: SNHLY and FYNNEI. The DNA of the CDR3 is TGTGCCAGCAGCGCGGAGAGGGAGGGAGTCTATGGCTACACCTTC. Translated, it gives CASSAEREGVYGYTF. Drawing the rest from reference TRBV2 and TRBJ1-2, the complete variable domain is EPEVTQTPSHQVTQMGQEVILRCVPISNHLYFYWYRQILGQKVEFLVSFYNNEISEKSEIFDDQFSVERPDGSNFTLKIRSTKLEDSAMYFCASSAEREGVYGYTFGSGTRLTVV.

The V call is TRBV10-2, the J call TRBJ2-1, with D perhaps TRBD2 (5 bases). The CDR3 totals 13 residues. The germline gives CDR1 WSHSY, CDR2 SAAADI. V gave up 7 bases and J gave up 5 bases, with 12 bases separating them. The CDR3 nucleotides read TGCGCCAGCAACCGGGGATCGAACAATGAGCAGTTCTTC. Its protein is CASNRGSNNEQFF.